The sequence of this T cell receptor beta chain was determined in a study of sequential checkpoint blockade in melanoma. On the study more broadly: Each arm's sequence ended with maintenance nivolumab.

Sample treatment: randomized to nivolumab then ipilimumab (arm A) or the reverse (arm B). DNA-damaging chemotherapy had not been given to any patient beforehand. Sorted cells were live CD3+CD8+, lacking CD19 and CD56, from PBMCs. The junction had 8 bases not matched to a gene; V was cut back by 4 bases and J by 8 bases. CDR1 is SGHRS and CDR2 is YFSETQ in the germline V gene. The CDR3 spans 14 residues. This table comes from immunoSEQ multiplex PCR, and its TCRdb copy is limited to in-frame clones, with some not included. Of fewer than 25,000 clones listed, around 85% are singletons. The sequence came from a human donor with melanoma. Sample: CD8+ T cells sorted from blood (inferred from file names), taken from a patient given nivolumab and ipilimumab in sequence. The chain couples TRBV5-1 to TRBJ2-1; 8 bases match TRBD1. The CDR3 DNA is TGCGCCAGCAGCCGAGGGGACAGGCTGGATGAGCAGTTCTTC. It yields the protein CASSRGDRLDEQFF.